The following is a T cell receptor beta chain sequence with its context. What it binds is unknown. Vbeta (60) and Jbeta (13) primers were used in the PCR. Generated by immunoSEQ multiplex PCR, the TCRdb table keeps only in-frame clones and is missing some. Of 100,000 or so clones in the sample, about four fifths were seen once. The data are from a study of cytomegalovirus exposure and HLA in healthy donors. Study-level points and caveats: In a later analysis, parvovirus B19, influenza, CMV and Epstein-Barr virus appeared linked to several top co-occurrence clusters. Trimming of TCR beta V- and J-genes showed a link, identified in a later analysis, to a missense DCLRE1C variant. Being productive about 87% or about 30% of the time was typical of most TCR beta V segments in an earlier analysis.

The TCR originated in a female donor in good health and CMV-seropositive. Sequenced sample: PBMCs.

CDR3 bases: TGCGCCAGCAGCCAAGTTCCTCGGGCTAGCGGGTTCACAGATACGCAGTATTTT. Its protein product is CASSQVPRASGFTDTQYF. The chain combines TRBV4-1 with TRBJ2-3, with 8 bases matching TRBD2. Germline assignment: CDR1 MGHRA and CDR2 YSYEKL. Trimming at V came to 1 base and at J to 2 bases, leaving 11 bases not matched to a gene. The CDR3 has 18 amino acids.